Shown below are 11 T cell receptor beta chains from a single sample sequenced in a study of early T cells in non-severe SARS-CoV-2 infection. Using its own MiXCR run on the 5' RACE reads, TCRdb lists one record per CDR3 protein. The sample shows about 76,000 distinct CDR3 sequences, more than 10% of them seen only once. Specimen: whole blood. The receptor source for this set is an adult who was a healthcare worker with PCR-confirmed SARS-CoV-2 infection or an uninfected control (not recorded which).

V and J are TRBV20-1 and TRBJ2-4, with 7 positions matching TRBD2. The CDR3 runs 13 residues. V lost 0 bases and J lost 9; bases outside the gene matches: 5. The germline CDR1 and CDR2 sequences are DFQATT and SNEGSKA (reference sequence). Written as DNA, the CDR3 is TGCAGTGCTAGAGATCCGGGCGGGGGCATTCAGTACTTC. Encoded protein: CSARDPGGGIQYF.

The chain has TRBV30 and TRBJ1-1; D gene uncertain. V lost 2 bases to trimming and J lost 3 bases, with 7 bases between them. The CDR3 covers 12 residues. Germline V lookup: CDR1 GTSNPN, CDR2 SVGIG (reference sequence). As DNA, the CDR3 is TGTGCCTGGAGTTCTCGGGACACTGAAGCTTTCTTT. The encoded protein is CAWSSRDTEAFF.

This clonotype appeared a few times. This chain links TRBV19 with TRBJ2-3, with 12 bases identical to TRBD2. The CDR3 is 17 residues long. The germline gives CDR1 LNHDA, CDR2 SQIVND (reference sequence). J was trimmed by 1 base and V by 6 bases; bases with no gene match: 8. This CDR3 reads CASSQARLAGGTDTQYF. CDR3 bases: TGTGCCAGTAGCCAGGCCCGACTAGCGGGGGGCACAGATACGCAGTATTTT.

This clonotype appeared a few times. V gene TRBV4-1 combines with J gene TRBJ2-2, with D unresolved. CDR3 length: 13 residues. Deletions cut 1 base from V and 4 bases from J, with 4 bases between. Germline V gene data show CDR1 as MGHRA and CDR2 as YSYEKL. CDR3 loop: CASSQASTGELFF. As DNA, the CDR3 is TGCGCCAGCAGCCAAGCTAGCACCGGGGAGCTGTTTTTT.

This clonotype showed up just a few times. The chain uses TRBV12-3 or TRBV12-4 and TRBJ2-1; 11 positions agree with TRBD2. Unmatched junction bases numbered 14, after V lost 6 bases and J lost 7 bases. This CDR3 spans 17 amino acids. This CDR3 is CASSNSPGTSGKNEQFF. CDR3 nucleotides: TGTGCCAGCAGCAATTCCCCCGGGACTAGCGGAAAGAATGAGCAGTTCTTC.

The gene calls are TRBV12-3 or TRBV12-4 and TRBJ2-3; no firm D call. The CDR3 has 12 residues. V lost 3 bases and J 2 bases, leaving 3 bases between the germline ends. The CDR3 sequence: CASSLYTDTQYF. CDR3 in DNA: TGTGCCAGCAGTTTGTACACAGATACGCAGTATTTT.

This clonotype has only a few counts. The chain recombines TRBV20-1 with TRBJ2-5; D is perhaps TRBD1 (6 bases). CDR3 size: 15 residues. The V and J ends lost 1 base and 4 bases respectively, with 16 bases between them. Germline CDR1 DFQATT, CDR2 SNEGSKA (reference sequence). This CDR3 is CSARVWGLGAETQYF. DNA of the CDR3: TGCAGTGCTAGAGTTTGGGGTTTGGGGGCAGAGACCCAGTACTTC.

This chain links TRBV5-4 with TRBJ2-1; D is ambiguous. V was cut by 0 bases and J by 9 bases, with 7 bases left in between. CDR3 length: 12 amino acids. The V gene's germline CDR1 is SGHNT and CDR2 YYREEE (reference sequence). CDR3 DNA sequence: TGTGCCAGCAGCTTGGCCAGTGTTGAGCAGTTCTTC. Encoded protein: CASSLASVEQFF. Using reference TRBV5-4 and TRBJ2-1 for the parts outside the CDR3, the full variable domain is ETGVTQSPTHLIKTRGQQVTLRCSSQSGHNTVSWYQQALGQGPQFIFQYYREEENGRGNFPPRFSGLQFPNYSSELNVNALELDDSALYLCASSLASVEQFFGPGTRLTVL.

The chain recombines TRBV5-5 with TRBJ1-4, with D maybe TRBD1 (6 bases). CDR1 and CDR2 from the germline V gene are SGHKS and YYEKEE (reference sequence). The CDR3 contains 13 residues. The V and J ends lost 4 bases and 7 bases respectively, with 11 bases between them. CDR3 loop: CASSRGQSEKLFF. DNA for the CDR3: TGTGCCAGCAGCCGCGGACAGAGTGAAAAACTGTTTTTT.

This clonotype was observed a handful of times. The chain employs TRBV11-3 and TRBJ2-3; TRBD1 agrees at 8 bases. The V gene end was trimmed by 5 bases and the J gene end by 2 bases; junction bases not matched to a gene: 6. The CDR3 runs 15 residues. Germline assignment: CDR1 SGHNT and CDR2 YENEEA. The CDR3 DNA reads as TGTGCCAGCAGCCTGACAGGGGCGAACACAGATACGCAGTATTTT. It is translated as CASSLTGANTDTQYF.

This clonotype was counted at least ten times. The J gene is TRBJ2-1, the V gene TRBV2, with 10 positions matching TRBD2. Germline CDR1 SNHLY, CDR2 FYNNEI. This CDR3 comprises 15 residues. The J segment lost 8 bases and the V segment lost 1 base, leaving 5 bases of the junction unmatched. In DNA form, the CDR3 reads TGTGCCAGCAGTGAAGAGGCTAGCGGGAGTCATGAGCAGTTCTTC. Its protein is CASSEEASGSHEQFF.